The entry below describes one T cell receptor (beta chain). Using unique molecular identifiers, the investigators prepared the TCRbeta library. TCRdb independently ran MiXCR on the PCR reads; one entry per CDR3 protein. The sample has more than 400,000 distinct CDR3 sequences; about 45% are singletons. The sample originates from a study of T-cell reconstitution after alpha-beta-depleted transplantation in children. CDR1 and CDR2 (germline): SGHVS, FNYEAQ. The CDR3 totals 18 residues. The V end lost 3 bases, the J end lost 7 bases, and 24 bases lay between the germline ends. The chain recombines TRBV7-6 with TRBJ2-2; TRBD1 or TRBD2 may be the D gene (5 bases each). This TCR came from a girl aged 2 to 10 with aplastic anemia, due to receive a stem cell transplant. The sample in question was PBMCs, obtained before TCRalphabeta/CD19-depleted stem cell transplant. The CDR3 loop is CASSFGPGAGGRGGELFF. CDR3 sequence (DNA): TGTGCCAGCAGCTTTGGCCCCGGGGCAGGCGGGCGTGGCGGGGAGCTGTTTTTT.